These T cell receptor beta chains were read from a single sample in a study of T cell responses to AZD1222 COVID-19 vaccine. Sequencing used immunoSEQ multiplex PCR; TCRdb keeps in-frame clones, though not all of them. The data contain 180,000 or so clones, under 95% of them singletons. The material was peripheral blood, obtained 28 days after the second AZD1222 dose. Receptors were obtained from an adult who received the AZD1222 COVID-19 vaccine. Each CDR3 is given with its conserved first and last residue. The D gene is left open where the match is weak. The size entry is marked missing in some rows and otherwise reads once, few, many or a size class.

j_call | v_call | d_call | clone_size | cdr3_aa | cdr3_nt
TRBJ1-1 | TRBV3-1/TRBV3-2 | . | once | CASSQTWGLNTEAFF | TGTGCCAGCAGCCAAACCTGGGGACTGAACACTGAAGCTTTCTTT
TRBJ1-1 | TRBV19 | . | . | CASSMRGSREAFF | TGTGCCAGTAGTATGCGGGGCAGCCGTGAAGCTTTCTTT
TRBJ2-2 | TRBV6-5 | TRBD1 | . | CASSRTGDYTGELFF | TGTGCCAGCAGCCGGACAGGCGACTATACCGGGGAGCTGTTTTTT
TRBJ2-2 | TRBV12-5 | . | . | CASGLVSFEGTGELFF | TGTGCTAGTGGTTTGGTCTCCTTCGAGGGAACCGGGGAGCTGTTTTTT
TRBJ2-1 | TRBV27 | . | . | CASSVPGPYNEQFF | TGTGCCAGCAGTGTTCCGGGGCCCTACAATGAGCAGTTCTTC
TRBJ1-2 | TRBV12-2 | . | . | CASRLGFRGSNYGYTF | TGTGCAAGTCGCTTAGGCTTCAGGGGTTCTAACTATGGCTACACCTTC
TRBJ1-2 | TRBV21-1 | . | . | CASSREILQRTLGYGYTF | TGTGCCAGCAGCAGAGAAATCCTACAGAGGACCCTCGGCTATGGCTACACCTTC
TRBJ2-1 | TRBV18 | TRBD1 | . | CASSPQGQGAGDEQFF | TGTGCCAGCTCACCACAAGGACAGGGGGCTGGGGATGAGCAGTTCTTC
TRBJ1-5 | TRBV6-5 | . | . | CASSVRSSNQPQHF | TGTGCCAGCAGCGTGAGGTCCAGCAATCAGCCCCAGCATTTT
TRBJ1-3 | TRBV6-5 | . | . | CASRPDSRSGNTIYF | TGTGCCAGCAGGCCTGACTCTCGCTCTGGAAACACCATATATTTT
TRBJ2-2 | TRBV5-1 | . | . | CASSLGSNTGELFF | TGCGCCAGCAGCTTGGGTTCGAACACCGGGGAGCTGTTTTTT
TRBJ1-6 | TRBV27 | . | . | CASGLRISYNSPLHF | TGTGCCAGTGGTTTGCGGATCTCCTATAATTCACCCCTCCACTTT
TRBJ2-7 | TRBV18 | TRBD1 | . | CASSLPRTGPSSYEQYF | TGTGCCAGCTCACTACCCAGGACAGGGCCGAGCTCCTACGAGCAGTACTTC
TRBJ1-5 | TRBV18 | . | . | CASSPFGEQPQHF | TGTGCCAGCTCACCATTTGGGGAACAGCCCCAGCATTTT
TRBJ1-4 | TRBV9 | TRBD1 | . | CASSVDGTGNEKLFF | TGTGCCAGCAGCGTAGATGGGACAGGAAATGAAAAACTGTTTTTT
TRBJ1-2 | TRBV6-4 | . | few | CASIYPGDGYGYTF | TGTGCCAGCATATATCCCGGGGATGGCTATGGCTACACCTTC
TRBJ1-5 | TRBV5-5 | TRBD1 | . | CASSLGTGLANSNQPQHF | TGTGCCAGCAGCTTAGGGACAGGATTGGCGAATAGCAATCAGCCCCAGCATTTT
TRBJ2-2 | TRBV27 | TRBD2 | . | CASSLLASGGGELFF | TGTGCCAGCAGTTTATTGGCTAGCGGGGGCGGGGAGCTGTTTTTT
TRBJ2-7 | TRBV27 | TRBD1 | . | CASSLNRGPFYEQYF | TGTGCCAGCAGTTTAAACAGGGGGCCGTTTTACGAGCAGTACTTC
TRBJ2-2 | TRBV9 | . | . | CASSVGGDIKAGELFF | TGTGCCAGCAGCGTAGGAGGAGACATAAAGGCCGGGGAGCTGTTTTTT
TRBJ1-1 | TRBV4-2 | . | . | CASSLSGAAEAFF | TGTGCCAGCAGCCTGTCAGGGGCTGCTGAAGCTTTCTTT
TRBJ1-1 | TRBV7-9 | TRBD1 | . | CASSAQQGMGTEAFF | TGTGCCAGCAGCGCGCAACAGGGGATGGGCACTGAAGCTTTCTTT
TRBJ2-2 | TRBV9 | . | once | CASSVVGATGELFF | TGTGCCAGCAGCGTAGTCGGGGCCACCGGGGAGCTGTTTTTT
TRBJ1-3 | TRBV7-9 | . | . | CASSLDSAVYTIYF | TGTGCCAGCAGCTTGGACTCGGCCGTTTACACCATATATTTT
TRBJ2-7 | TRBV18 | TRBD1 | once | CASSQPQTGTGAYEQYF | TGTGCCAGCTCCCAGCCCCAAACCGGGACAGGGGCCTACGAGCAGTACTTC
TRBJ1-1 | TRBV5-1 | . | . | CASSSGTTNTEAFF | TGCGCCAGCAGCTCCGGGACAACTAACACTGAAGCTTTCTTT
TRBJ1-4 | TRBV4-3 | TRBD1 | . | CASSPTGTGEKKLFF | TGCGCCAGCAGCCCAACCGGGACAGGGGAGAAAAAACTGTTTTTT
TRBJ2-1 | TRBV5-1 | . | . | CASSLVWQGGYNEQFF | TGCGCCAGCAGCTTGGTCTGGCAGGGGGGCTACAATGAGCAGTTCTTC
TRBJ2-1 | TRBV10-3 | . | . | CAISDRQHNEQFF | TGTGCCATCAGTGATAGACAGCACAATGAGCAGTTCTTC
TRBJ1-2 | TRBV13 | . | . | CASYLTGANYGYTF | TGTGCCAGCTACTTGACGGGGGCCAACTATGGCTACACCTTC
TRBJ1-2 | TRBV9 | . | . | CASSVAQGRNYGYTF | TGTGCCAGCAGCGTAGCTCAGGGGAGAAACTATGGCTACACCTTC
TRBJ1-5 | TRBV5-6 | TRBD1 | . | CASSFGTENQPQHF | TGTGCCAGCAGCTTCGGGACAGAGAATCAGCCCCAGCATTTT
TRBJ2-1 | TRBV2 | . | . | CASREIYNEQFF | TGTGCCAGCAGGGAAATTTACAATGAGCAGTTCTTC
TRBJ1-5 | TRBV5-8 | . | . | CASTEGGGYSNQPQHF | TGTGCCAGCACCGAAGGGGGGGGTTATAGCAATCAGCCCCAGCATTTT
TRBJ1-4 | TRBV5-1 | . | . | CASSLAFRAYNEKLFF | TGCGCCAGCAGCTTGGCATTTCGGGCCTATAATGAAAAACTGTTTTTT
TRBJ1-6 | TRBV11-2 | . | . | CASSLETRAPLHF | TGTGCCAGCAGCTTAGAGACGCGGGCACCCCTCCACTTT
TRBJ2-5 | TRBV2 | . | . | CASTHPLPAQETQYF | TGTGCCAGCACTCATCCCCTGCCTGCCCAAGAGACCCAGTACTTC
TRBJ1-5 | TRBV7-2 | TRBD1 | . | CASSLGTGTGQPQHF | TGTGCCAGCAGCTTAGGGACAGGGACGGGTCAGCCCCAGCATTTT
TRBJ1-2 | TRBV29-1 | TRBD1 | . | CSVEGQGEGYTF | TGCAGCGTTGAGGGACAGGGAGAGGGCTACACCTTC
TRBJ1-5 | TRBV7-9 | TRBD1 | . | CASSLGQGAGPQHF | TGTGCCAGCAGCCTAGGGCAGGGGGCAGGGCCCCAGCATTTT
TRBJ1-2 | TRBV7-9 | . | . | CASSRVDNYGYTF | TGTGCCAGCAGCCGGGTGGACAACTATGGCTACACCTTC
TRBJ1-2 | TRBV7-8 | . | . | CASSLGASHYGYTF | TGTGCCAGCAGCTTAGGGGCCAGCCACTATGGCTACACCTTC
TRBJ2-7 | TRBV3-1/TRBV3-2 | . | few | CASSQVPFEQYF | TGTGCCAGCAGCCAAGTCCCTTTCGAGCAGTACTTC